This TCR beta chain comes out of a study of T cell changes during pregnancy in multiple sclerosis. The CDR3 runs to 15 residues. The germline gives CDR1 ENHRY, CDR2 SYGVKD. The ends lost 8 bases at V and 8 bases at J; junction bases unmatched: 11. Produced via immunoSEQ multiplex PCR; TCRdb's table is partial and in-frame only. The sample has roughly 89,000 clones, 94% seen once. This rearrangement joins TRBV10-3 to TRBJ2-1, with 11 bases aligning to TRBD2. The receptor was isolated from a female donor in good health, enrolled as a control in a pregnancy study. The sample here was peripheral blood, taken after pregnancy. As DNA, the CDR3 is TGTGCCATCGGTGTAGCGGGAGGGCCTTCGGATGAGCAGTTCTTC. This codes for CAIGVAGGPSDEQFF.